What follows are 22 T cell receptor beta chains derived from one specimen sequenced in a study of blood T cell repertoires in COVID-19. Repertoires were generated with immunoSEQ multiplex PCR, while TCRdb's copy carries only in-frame clones and drops some. Seen here are 200,000 to 300,000 clones, about four fifths observed once, and the top ten hold approximately 7.5%. The material sequenced was peripheral blood. The receptors here all came from an elderly woman with COVID-19, enrolled during active disease.

This chain joins TRBV11-1 and TRBJ1-2; D unresolved. Deletions cut 0 bases from V and 8 bases from J, with 19 bases between. The length of the CDR3 is 16 residues. CDR1 is SGHAT and CDR2 is FQDESV in the germline V gene (reference sequence). CDR3 amino acids: CASSLASTGSALGYTF. Here the CDR3 DNA reads TGTGCCAGCAGCTTAGCCTCGACGGGATCCGCTCTCGGCTACACCTTC.

The gene calls are TRBV19 and TRBJ2-7, with TRBD1 as a possible D gene (6 bases). The CDR3 length is 14 residues. Germline V gives CDR1 LNHDA, CDR2 SQIVND (reference sequence). Trimming took off 3 bases at V and 9 bases at J, with 18 bases between the two ends. CDR3 bases: TGTGCCAGTAGTATTAGTTTCGAAGGGGGAGTGCAGTACTTC. Encoded protein: CASSISFEGGVQYF.

This clone was seen a single time. The V gene is TRBV18, the J gene TRBJ1-5, with D hard to call. CDR1 is KGHSH, CDR2 LQKENI, per germline. With 6 bases removed from V and 6 bases from J, the gap between germline ends came to 12 bases. CDR3 length: 13 residues. The CDR3 here is CASSLGRGQPQHF. CDR3 coding DNA: TGTGCCAGCTCCCTGGGGAGAGGTCAGCCCCAGCATTTT.

This chain joins TRBV6-5 and TRBJ1-4; D gene unclear. V lost 6 bases and J lost 3, with 14 bases in between. Germline V gene lookup returns CDR1 MNHEY and CDR2 SVGAGI. The CDR3 extends over 15 amino acids. The CDR3 loop is CASRALIVSNEKLFF. The CDR3 DNA is TGTGCCAGCAGGGCCTTAATTGTGTCTAATGAAAAACTGTTTTTT.

The J gene is TRBJ1-5, the V gene TRBV6-1; 9 bases line up with TRBD1. The CDR3 spans 15 residues. V dropped 3 bases and J dropped 8; count of bases not matched to a gene: 8. Germline CDR1 is MNHNS and CDR2 is SASEGT. The CDR3 region is CASSEEGQGIEPQHF. For the CDR3, the DNA is TGTGCCAGCAGTGAGGAGGGACAGGGTATTGAGCCCCAGCATTTT.

The chain recombines TRBV5-6 with TRBJ1-2; no definite D call. Trimming cost V 4 bases and J 2 bases, with 12 bases left between them. CDR3 length equals 14 residues. Germline CDR1 and CDR2: SGHDT and YYEEEE. The CDR3 DNA is TGTGCCAGCAGCCCGGCGGTGCTCAACTATGGCTACACCTTC. As protein: CASSPAVLNYGYTF. Full variable domain (rest looked up from reference TRBV5-6 and TRBJ1-2): DAGVTQSPTHLIKTRGQQVTLRCSPKSGHDTVSWYQQALGQGPQFIFQYYEEEERQRGNFPDRFSGHQFPNYSSELNVNALLLGDSALYLCASSPAVLNYGYTFGSGTRLTVV.

The rearrangement links TRBV6-5 to TRBJ1-6; the D gene is possibly TRBD1 (5 bases). Germline CDR1 is MNHEY and CDR2 is SVGAGI. This CDR3 has 15 amino acids. V was shortened by 6 bases and J by 4 bases, with 13 bases between the two germline ends. CDR3 region: CASRTFDRYNSPLHF. CDR3 DNA sequence: TGTGCCAGCAGGACGTTTGACAGATATAATTCACCCCTCCACTTT.

The table lists this clone with a count of one. The CDR3 DNA is TGTGCCAGCAGTGAAGGGACAGCACTTCCCCGTAATGAAAAACTGTTTTTT. Translation: CASSEGTALPRNEKLFF. The rearrangement joins TRBV25-1 to TRBJ1-4, with 7 bases fitting TRBD1. V lost 2 bases and J lost 4; bases outside the gene matches: 10. CDR3 size: 17 residues. Germline V gene data show CDR1 as MGHDK and CDR2 as SYGVNS.

CDR3 region: CASSLGQGANQPQHF. The CDR3 nucleotides are TGTGCCAGCAGCTTAGGACAGGGGGCGAATCAGCCCCAGCATTTT. The chain couples TRBV7-2 to TRBJ1-5; 10 bases agree with TRBD1. With 1 base clipped from V and 4 bases from J, the junction kept 1 base outside the gene matches. The CDR3 is made up of 15 amino acids. The germline gives CDR1 SGHTA, CDR2 FQGNSA.

This clone has a handful of counts. V gene TRBV6-5 combines with J gene TRBJ1-1; the match to TRBD1 covers 9 bases. After removal of 6 bases from V and 4 bases from J, the junction contained 3 bases not matched to a gene. The germline V gene encodes CDR1 MNHEY and CDR2 SVGAGI. The CDR3 runs to 13 residues. This CDR3 reads CASSTTGGTEAFF. The DNA for the CDR3 is TGTGCCAGCAGCACGACAGGGGGCACTGAAGCTTTCTTT.

V is TRBV4-1 and J is TRBJ1-2; D is unclear. The CDR3 is 17 residues long. In germline, CDR1 is MGHRA, CDR2 YSYEKL. The V gene lost 1 base and the J gene lost 4 bases, with 19 bases spanning the gap. The CDR3 coding sequence is TGCGCCAGCAGCCAAGGAATTGAGAAGTCTAACCTCTATGGCTACACCTTC. This sequence encodes CASSQGIEKSNLYGYTF.

The CDR3 reads CASSVGLAGATQYF. CDR3 nucleotide sequence: TGTGCCAGCAGCGTAGGGCTAGCGGGAGCTACGCAGTATTTT. The J gene is TRBJ2-3, the V gene TRBV9, with 10 bases fitting TRBD2. This CDR3 is built from 14 residues. Germline V gives CDR1 SGDLS, CDR2 YYNGEE. V trimming: 0 bases; J trimming: 8 bases; junction bases outside the gene matches: 3.

The chain employs TRBV2 and TRBJ2-2; D perhaps matches TRBD1 (5 bases). The germline V gene encodes CDR1 SNHLY and CDR2 FYNNEI. The V and J ends lost 4 bases and 5 bases respectively, with 8 bases between them. This CDR3 is 13 amino acids long. For the CDR3, the DNA is TGTGCCAGCAGTGTCAGGGATACCGGGGAGCTGTTTTTT. Translated, it gives CASSVRDTGELFF. Looking up the rest from reference TRBV2 and TRBJ2-2 gives the full variable domain: EPEVTQTPSHQVTQMGQEVILRCVPISNHLYFYWYRQILGQKVEFLVSFYNNEISEKSEIFDDQFSVERPDGSNFTLKIRSTKLEDSAMYFCASSVRDTGELFFGEGSRLTVL.

The chain combines TRBV2 with TRBJ2-6; D gene ambiguous. The germline V and J ends were trimmed by 8 bases and 0 bases, with 14 bases remaining between them. The CDR3 is 16 residues long. Germline V gene data show CDR1 as SNHLY and CDR2 as FYNNEI. DNA for the CDR3: TGTGCCAGCGGCAGGTTTGGTAGCTCTGGGGCCAACGTCCTGACTTTC. Translation gives CASGRFGSSGANVLTF. The entire variable domain, with the rest obtained from reference TRBV2 and TRBJ2-6, is as follows: EPEVTQTPSHQVTQMGQEVILRCVPISNHLYFYWYRQILGQKVEFLVSFYNNEISEKSEIFDDQFSVERPDGSNFTLKIRSTKLEDSAMYFCASGRFGSSGANVLTFGAGSRLTVL.

This clone was observed a single time. This chain links TRBV2 with TRBJ1-2; D is undetermined. V was pared by 7 bases and J by 3 bases, with 12 bases between. The CDR3 spans 13 residues. Germline assignment: CDR1 SNHLY and CDR2 FYNNEI. CDR3 nucleotides: TGTGCCAGCACGCGGGAGATTGACTATGGCTACACCTTC. This codes for CASTREIDYGYTF.

This chain links TRBV6-2 or TRBV6-3 with TRBJ1-1; D perhaps matches TRBD1 (5 bases). The CDR3 covers 16 residues. Germline assignment: CDR1 MNHEY and CDR2 SVGEGT. V was trimmed by 3 bases and J by 6 bases, leaving 20 bases between them. As DNA, the CDR3 is TGTGCCAGCAGTTATGCAGGGTCCCCTACCCTCGCTGAAGCTTTCTTT. This codes for CASSYAGSPTLAEAFF.

The chain couples TRBV6-2 or TRBV6-3 to TRBJ1-1, with D perhaps matching TRBD1 (5 bases). There are 12 residues in the CDR3. With 5 bases removed from V and 7 bases from J, the gap between germline ends came to 11 bases. CDR1 and CDR2 from the germline V gene are MNHEY and SVGEGT. This CDR3 reads CASSPTGDEAFF. The CDR3 bases are TGTGCCAGCAGTCCAACAGGAGATGAAGCTTTCTTT.

This chain uses TRBV6-5 with TRBJ2-1; TRBD2 aligns across 8 bases. The V segment lost 7 bases and the J segment 1 base; nucleotides outside the gene matches: 3. The CDR3 has 14 residues. Germline assignment: CDR1 MNHEY and CDR2 SVGAGI. The CDR3, as DNA: TGTGCCAGCAAGGGACTAGATTCCTACAATGAGCAGTTCTTC. Protein product: CASKGLDSYNEQFF.

The chain links TRBV5-1 to TRBJ1-2; 7 bases align to TRBD1. The germline V gene has CDR1 SGHRS and CDR2 YFSETQ. With 2 bases clipped from V and 0 bases from J, the junction kept 7 bases outside the gene matches. The CDR3 loop spans 16 amino acids. CDR3 nucleotide sequence: TGCGCCAGCAGCTTAAGCTCCGGACAGGCTAACTATGGCTACACCTTC. It specifies CASSLSSGQANYGYTF.

The rearrangement uses TRBV28 and TRBJ1-5, with 8 bases that match TRBD1. This CDR3 region has 16 residues. V lost 4 bases and J lost 2; bases outside the gene matches: 7. Germline assignment: CDR1 MDHEN and CDR2 SYDVKM. The DNA for the CDR3 is TGTGCCAGCAGTTCCTTTGGACAGGGCGGCAATCAGCCCCAGCATTTT. It is translated as CASSSFGQGGNQPQHF. Based on the CDR3 plus reference TRBV28 and TRBJ1-5, the full variable domain is DVKVTQSSRYLVKRTGEKVFLECVQDMDHENMFWYRQDPGLGLRLIYFSYDVKMKEKGDIPEGYSVSREKKERFSLILESASTNQTSMYLCASSSFGQGGNQPQHFGDGTRLSIL.

The chain is built from TRBV5-6 and TRBJ1-4, with D maybe TRBD1 (5 bases). Per germline, CDR1 SGHDT and CDR2 YYEEEE. Trimming removed 1 base from V and 4 bases from J, with 8 bases in between. The CDR3 covers 14 residues. The CDR3 sequence: CASSLNRRNEKLFF. In DNA form, the CDR3 reads TGTGCCAGCAGCTTGAACAGGCGTAATGAAAAACTGTTTTTT.

J is TRBJ2-1 and V is TRBV10-1; maybe TRBD2 (7 bases). V lost 3 bases to trimming and J lost 9 bases, with 12 bases between them. The CDR3 extends over 13 amino acids. Germline V gene data show CDR1 as WNHNN and CDR2 as SYGVQD (reference sequence). CDR3 DNA: TGCGCCAGCAGTGATACGGCGGGGGCTGAGCAGTTCTTC. Protein sequence: CASSDTAGAEQFF.